In this sample, the clone carrying this TCR beta chain turned up many times. The CDR3 contains 15 residues. J gave up 3 bases and V 6 bases, and 7 bases lay outside the gene matches. The data belong to a study of T-cell reconstitution after alpha-beta-depleted transplantation in children. Preparation of the TCRbeta library was carried out with unique molecular identifiers. MiXCR, applied by TCRdb to the PCR reads, yields one record per CDR3 protein. Of 190,000 or so distinct CDR3 sequences in the sample, roughly 7.5% are singletons; the top ten hold about 3%. The chain joins TRBV12-3 or TRBV12-4 to TRBJ1-5; 8 bases match TRBD1. This clonotype was obtained from a human donor who donated a stem cell graft to a child with Wiskott-Aldrich syndrome. Material: PBMCs from the stem cell graft donor, obtained from the stem cell graft. CDR3 sequence: CASSKTGALNQPQHF. CDR3 nucleotide sequence: TGTGCCAGCAGCAAGACAGGGGCCCTCAATCAGCCCCAGCATTTT.